One sample yielded the 27 T cell receptor beta chains listed below, sequenced in a study of T cell changes during pregnancy in multiple sclerosis. Data came from immunoSEQ multiplex PCR; TCRdb stores just in-frame clones and leaves some out. Among about 50,000 clones listed, about 90% were seen once. Specimen: CD4+ T cells from peripheral blood mononuclear cells, collected in the second trimester of pregnancy. These receptors were obtained from a female donor with multiple sclerosis, enrolled in a pregnancy study.

The V call is TRBV4-2, the J call TRBJ2-3; tentatively, D is TRBD2 (7 bases). The germline V and J ends were trimmed by 0 bases and 3 bases, with 10 bases remaining between them. The CDR3 sequence is 15 residues long. CDR1 LGHNA and CDR2 YNFKEQ come from the germline V gene. The CDR3: CASSQEGGATDTQYF. Written as DNA, the CDR3 is TGTGCCAGCAGCCAAGAGGGGGGGGCAACAGATACGCAGTATTTT.

The chain carries TRBV9 and TRBJ2-1, with TRBD2 identical over 8 bases. V lost 0 bases and J lost 5; bases outside the gene matches: 7. CDR1 is SGDLS, CDR2 YYNGEE, per germline. The CDR3 runs to 16 residues. CDR3 DNA: TGTGCCAGCAGCGTAGTCCCGGGACTAGGTCACAATGAGCAGTTCTTC. It yields the protein CASSVVPGLGHNEQFF.

The chain joins TRBV29-1 to TRBJ1-1, with no clear D. Trimming stripped 3 bases from V and 0 bases from J, with 8 bases between. The CDR3 has 13 amino acids. Germline CDR1 and CDR2: SQVTM and ANQGSEA. CDR3 DNA sequence: TGCAGCGTTGACCCCCAAATGAACACTGAAGCTTTCTTT. This gives the protein CSVDPQMNTEAFF.

This chain connects TRBV7-2 to TRBJ2-7; D is ambiguous. The CDR3 spans 15 residues. V lost 5 bases and J 3 bases, leaving 17 bases between the germline ends. Germline V gene lookup returns CDR1 SGHTA and CDR2 FQGNSA. CDR3 amino acids: CASSQEPVSGYEQYF. DNA of the CDR3: TGTGCCAGCAGCCAAGAACCTGTGAGTGGCTACGAGCAGTACTTC.

The chain's CDR3 is CASSPTGQGSNYGYTF. The CDR3 coding sequence is TGTGCCAGCTCACCCACCGGACAAGGGTCGAACTATGGCTACACCTTC. V and J are TRBV18 and TRBJ1-2, with D tentatively TRBD1 (5 bases). The CDR3 has 16 amino acids. The V end was cut by 3 bases, the J end by 2 bases, with 16 bases between. Looked up from germline, CDR1 is KGHSH and CDR2 is LQKENI.

The chain has TRBV18 and TRBJ1-3; D possibly corresponds to TRBD1 (5 bases). Trimming removed 2 bases from V and 0 bases from J, with 20 bases in between. The CDR3 length is 19 residues. Germline loops: CDR1 KGHSH, CDR2 LQKENI. The CDR3 loop reads CASSPLGGTPALSGNTIYF. The CDR3 coding sequence is TGTGCCAGCTCACCATTGGGGGGAACTCCTGCCCTCTCTGGAAACACCATATATTTT.

The chain employs TRBV13 and TRBJ2-5, with TRBD2 identical over 11 bases. The CDR3 totals 16 residues. Germline V gene sequence: CDR1 PRHDT, CDR2 FYEKMQ (reference sequence). V shed 5 bases, J shed 2 bases, and the junction held 7 bases outside the gene matches. As DNA, the CDR3 is TGTGCCAGCAGCCATACTAGCGGGGGAGCTCAAGAGACCCAGTACTTC. It specifies CASSHTSGGAQETQYF.

This chain uses TRBV27 with TRBJ2-2; TRBD1 aligns across 7 bases. There are 16 residues in the CDR3. Per germline, CDR1 MNHEY and CDR2 SMNVEV (reference sequence). V was clipped by 2 bases and J by 7 bases; unmatched bases: 10. The DNA for the CDR3 is TGTGCCAGCAGTTTAAATAGGCCAGGGGGTATCGGGGAGCTGTTTTTT. Its translation is CASSLNRPGGIGELFF.

V gene TRBV2 combines with J gene TRBJ1-1; D possibly corresponds to TRBD1 (6 bases). Trimming took off 6 bases at V and 2 bases at J, with 10 bases between the two ends. The CDR3 has 13 amino acids. The V gene's germline CDR1 is SNHLY and CDR2 FYNNEI. The CDR3, as DNA: TGTGCCAGCAGGGACAGCTTTAACACTGAAGCTTTCTTT. Encoded protein: CASRDSFNTEAFF.

This clone was detected once. The rearrangement links TRBV29-1 to TRBJ2-2; 10 bases align to TRBD1. The CDR3 is 14 residues long. CDR1 is SQVTM and CDR2 is ANQGSEA in the germline V gene. J lost 1 base, V lost 6 bases, and 2 bases had no gene match. CDR3 amino acids: CSVGDRGNTGELFF. CDR3 bases: TGCAGCGTCGGGGACAGGGGGAACACCGGGGAGCTGTTTTTT.

This clone was picked up one time. This sequence joins TRBV6-1 and TRBJ1-4, with a possible D match to TRBD1 (6 bases). The CDR3 sequence is 14 residues long. Trimming cost V 6 bases and J 11 bases, with 19 bases left between them. Germline V gene sequence: CDR1 MNHNS, CDR2 SASEGT. The CDR3 loop reads CASRKHGQSRKLFF. CDR3 DNA: TGTGCCAGCAGGAAACACGGACAGTCGAGGAAACTGTTTTTT.

The V gene is TRBV7-3, the J gene TRBJ2-1, with TRBD2 identical over 9 bases. J was trimmed by 10 bases and V by 2 bases; bases with no gene match: 12. This CDR3 is 16 amino acids long. Germline V CDR1 and CDR2: SGHTA, FQGTGA. The CDR3 here is CASSLLGGGRAVEQFF. As DNA, the CDR3 is TGTGCCAGCAGCTTACTCGGGGGCGGGAGGGCCGTGGAGCAGTTCTTC.

The rearrangement links TRBV6-5 to TRBJ1-2; 7 bases are shared with TRBD1. In germline, CDR1 is MNHEY, CDR2 SVGAGI. The CDR3 length is 16 residues. Trimming at V came to 2 bases and at J to 4 bases, leaving 10 bases not matched to a gene. CDR3: CASSYKATGIFYGYTF. In nucleotides, the CDR3 is TGTGCCAGCAGTTACAAGGCGACAGGGATTTTCTATGGCTACACCTTC.

This clone was picked up a small number of times. This chain links TRBV11-2 with TRBJ1-2; D is perhaps TRBD1 (6 bases). There are 15 residues in the CDR3. The V end was cut by 5 bases, the J end by 2 bases, with 15 bases between. From germline, CDR1 is SGHAT and CDR2 FQNNGV. The CDR3 DNA is TGTGCCAGCAGCAGCCCGAGGACAGCCAACTATGGCTACACCTTC. Protein sequence: CASSSPRTANYGYTF.

The J gene is TRBJ2-5, the V gene TRBV7-8; D ambiguous. V was trimmed by 5 bases and J by 5 bases, leaving 9 bases between them. CDR1 and CDR2 from the germline V gene are SGHVS and FQNEAQ. CDR3 length: 12 amino acids. The CDR3 here is CASSPQAETQYF. The CDR3 DNA is TGTGCCAGCAGCCCCCAGGCGGAGACCCAGTACTTC.

The J gene is TRBJ1-1, the V gene TRBV27; 8 bases agree with TRBD1. CDR3 length: 16 amino acids. J was trimmed by 4 bases and V by 1 base; bases with no gene match: 8. In germline, CDR1 is MNHEY, CDR2 SMNVEV (reference sequence). The CDR3 DNA reads TGTGCCAGCAGTTTATTACAGGGGGGGTTGGGCACTGAAGCTTTCTTT. This codes for CASSLLQGGLGTEAFF.

V gene TRBV5-1 combines with J gene TRBJ1-4; tentatively, D is TRBD1 (5 bases). Germline assignment: CDR1 SGHRS and CDR2 YFSETQ. The CDR3 is 14 residues long. V gave up 3 bases and J gave up 8 bases, with 14 bases separating them. DNA of the CDR3: TGCGCCAGCAGCTCCCAGGGAACGCAAGAAAAACTGTTTTTT. This sequence encodes CASSSQGTQEKLFF.

The chain couples TRBV11-1 to TRBJ1-2, with 9 nucleotides matching TRBD1. Trimming removed 5 bases from V and 4 bases from J; junction bases left unmatched: 8. The CDR3 has 15 residues. Germline CDR1 SGHAT, CDR2 FQDESV (reference sequence). This CDR3 reads CASSETGTGLYGYTF. The CDR3 bases are TGTGCCAGCAGCGAAACCGGGACAGGGCTCTATGGCTACACCTTC.

V is TRBV15 and J is TRBJ1-2; 7 bases are shared with TRBD1. The germline V gene encodes CDR1 LNHNV and CDR2 YYDKDF (reference sequence). Trimming removed 3 bases from V and 7 bases from J; junction bases left unmatched: 14. This CDR3 is built from 16 residues. In DNA form, the CDR3 reads TGTGCCACCAGCAGGAGGACAGGAACCGGTTTTAGTGGCTACACCTTC. Translation gives CATSRRTGTGFSGYTF.

The chain joins TRBV7-6 to TRBJ1-1; D is uncertain. The V end lost 0 bases, the J end lost 2 bases, and 10 bases lay between the germline ends. The germline V gene has CDR1 SGHVS and CDR2 FNYEAQ. The CDR3 consists of 15 residues. Here the CDR3 DNA reads TGTGCCAGCAGCTTAGCAGCGGGAGCAAACACTGAAGCTTTCTTT. Its translation is CASSLAAGANTEAFF.

The CDR3 DNA sequence: TGTGCCAGCAGCCCTCAGACAGGGACTTTCAATCAGCCCCAGCATTTT. The encoded protein is CASSPQTGTFNQPQHF. The chain uses TRBV7-8 and TRBJ1-5, with TRBD1 matching 7 bases. In germline, CDR1 is SGHVS, CDR2 FQNEAQ. Unmatched junction bases numbered 10, after V lost 5 bases and J lost 3 bases. The CDR3 is 16 amino acids.

This clone was counted a single time. The V call is TRBV2, the J call TRBJ1-3; D not certain. The germline CDR1 and CDR2 sequences are SNHLY and FYNNEI. The CDR3 loop spans 15 amino acids. The ends were cut back, 1 base at V and 2 bases at J, with 9 bases in the middle. The CDR3 spells CASSEELIAGNTIYF. For the CDR3, the DNA is TGTGCCAGCAGTGAAGAGTTGATAGCTGGAAACACCATATATTTT. The full variable domain, its missing parts supplied by reference TRBV2 and TRBJ1-3, is EPEVTQTPSHQVTQMGQEVILRCVPISNHLYFYWYRQILGQKVEFLVSFYNNEISEKSEIFDDQFSVERPDGSNFTLKIRSTKLEDSAMYFCASSEELIAGNTIYFGEGSWLTVV.

The chain has TRBV5-5 and TRBJ2-5, with a tentative D call TRBD2 (6 bases). The CDR3 length is 14 residues. The germline V gene has CDR1 SGHKS and CDR2 YYEKEE (reference sequence). V lost 1 base and J lost 2, with 9 bases in between. CDR3 bases: TGTGCCAGCAGCTTGATCGGGGGACAAGAGACCCAGTACTTC. Translation gives CASSLIGGQETQYF.

The table lists this clone with a count of one. The chain recombines TRBV7-2 with TRBJ2-7, with 13 bases that match TRBD2. V gave up 1 base and J gave up 4 bases; unmatched junction bases: 4. This CDR3 is built from 16 residues. Germline CDR1 and CDR2: SGHTA and FQGNSA. The CDR3 reads CASSLGSGLAGYEQYF. The CDR3 bases are TGTGCCAGCAGCTTAGGGTCGGGACTAGCGGGGTACGAGCAGTACTTC.

The genes are TRBV6-5 and TRBJ1-1; TRBD1 agrees at 7 bases. Germline CDR1 reads MNHEY; CDR2 reads SVGAGI. Trimming took 4 bases from V and 4 from J; bases not matched to a gene: 6. CDR3 length: 14 residues. Here the CDR3 reads CASSFSGGSTEAFF. CDR3 DNA sequence: TGTGCCAGCAGTTTTTCAGGGGGGAGCACTGAAGCTTTCTTT.

This clone was seen a handful of times. The chain has TRBV5-8 and TRBJ1-4; 8 nucleotides agree with TRBD1. In germline, CDR1 is SGHTS, CDR2 YDEGEE. The V and J ends lost 1 base and 6 bases, in that order; junction bases with no gene match: 5. The CDR3 runs to 15 residues. The CDR3 region has the DNA TGTGCCAGCAGCTTGAGGGGACAGGCGGATGAAAAACTGTTTTTT. It translates to CASSLRGQADEKLFF. The full variable domain, in which reference TRBV5-8 and TRBJ1-4 provide the parts outside the CDR3, is EAGVTQSPTHLIKTRGQQATLRCSPISGHTSVYWYQQALGLGLQFLLWYDEGEERNRGNFPPRFSGRQFPNYSSELNVNALELEDSALYLCASSLRGQADEKLFFGSGTQLSVL.

The chain recombines TRBV19 with TRBJ2-5; TRBD2 agrees at 7 bases. With 1 base clipped from V and 4 bases from J, the junction kept 12 bases outside the gene matches. Per germline, CDR1 LNHDA and CDR2 SQIVND (reference sequence). The CDR3 is 17 amino acids. CDR3 amino acids: CASSIAQGGGPLETQYF. DNA for the CDR3: TGTGCCAGTAGTATAGCGCAGGGCGGGGGTCCTTTAGAGACCCAGTACTTC.